At least ten counts were recorded for the clone carrying this T cell receptor (beta chain). What it recognizes is unknown. This sample stems from a study of early T cells in non-severe SARS-CoV-2 infection. General observations from the study: Anti-spike CD8 responses were favored in VDJdb matching, and private and CD4 specificities were missed.

Individual cDNA molecules were tagged with unique molecular identifiers. TCRdb independently ran MiXCR on the 5' RACE reads; one entry per CDR3 protein. The sample includes 40,000 to 65,000 distinct CDR3 sequences, just over 8% of them seen just once. The CDR3 has 17 amino acids. V lost 0 bases and J lost 0; bases outside the gene matches: 9. CDR1 is DFQATT and CDR2 is SNEGSKA in the germline V gene (reference sequence). Sequencing input: whole blood. This receptor was obtained from an adult who was a healthcare worker with PCR-confirmed SARS-CoV-2 infection or an uninfected control (not recorded which). V is TRBV20-1 and J is TRBJ2-3; 7 bases line up with TRBD2. The CDR3 DNA sequence: TGCAGTGCTAGAGATTGGCTAGCGGAAGACAGCACAGATACGCAGTATTTT. Protein: CSARDWLAEDSTDTQYF.